Described below is a single TCR beta chain sequence and its context. Its cognate antigen is unknown. This entry belongs to a study of regulatory T cells. Overall study findings and caveats: Hydrophobic residues at CDR3 positions 6 and 7 were enriched in conventional CD4+ T cells of CD3G-deficient patients.

Trimming stripped 6 bases from V and 8 bases from J, with 16 bases between. The germline gives CDR1 LNHDA, CDR2 SQIVND (reference sequence). This CDR3 comprises 14 residues. Amplification used 52 TRBV primers and 13 TRBJ primers. The table came from immunoSEQ multiplex PCR; TCRdb's copy has only in-frame clones and leaves some out. Among 30,000 to 40,000 clones, about 89% were seen once, and the ten largest hold 2.4%. The sequence was collected from a person between 18 and 35 years old with CD3G deficiency. Sequenced: conventional CD4+ T cells sorted from blood. V and J are TRBV19 and TRBJ1-4; D gene ambiguous. The CDR3 protein is CASRSPTRGEKLFF. DNA for the CDR3: TGTGCCAGTAGAAGCCCGACCCGGGGAGAAAAACTGTTTTTT. Full variable domain (missing parts from reference TRBV19 and TRBJ1-4): DGGITQSPKYLFRKEGQNVTLSCEQNLNHDAMYWYRQDPGQGLRLIYYSQIVNDFQKGDIAEGYSVSREKKESFPLTVTSAQKNPTAFYLCASRSPTRGEKLFFGSGTQLSVL.